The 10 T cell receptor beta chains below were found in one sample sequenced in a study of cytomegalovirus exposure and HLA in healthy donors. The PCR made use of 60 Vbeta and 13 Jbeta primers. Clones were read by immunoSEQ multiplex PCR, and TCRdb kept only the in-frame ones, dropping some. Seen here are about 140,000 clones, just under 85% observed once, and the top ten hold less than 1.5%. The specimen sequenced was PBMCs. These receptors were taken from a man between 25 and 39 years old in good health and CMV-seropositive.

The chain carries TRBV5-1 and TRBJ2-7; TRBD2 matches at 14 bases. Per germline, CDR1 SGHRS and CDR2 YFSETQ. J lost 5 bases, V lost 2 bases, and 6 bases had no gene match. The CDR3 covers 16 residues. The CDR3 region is CASSLGTSGRRDEQYF. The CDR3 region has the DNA TGCGCCAGCAGCTTAGGGACTAGCGGGAGAAGAGACGAGCAGTACTTC.

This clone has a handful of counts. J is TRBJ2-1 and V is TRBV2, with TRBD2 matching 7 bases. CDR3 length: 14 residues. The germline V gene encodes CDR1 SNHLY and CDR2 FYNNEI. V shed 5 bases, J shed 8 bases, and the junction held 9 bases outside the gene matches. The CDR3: CASSLREGADEQFF. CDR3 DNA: TGTGCCAGCAGTCTCAGGGAGGGTGCCGATGAGCAGTTCTTC.

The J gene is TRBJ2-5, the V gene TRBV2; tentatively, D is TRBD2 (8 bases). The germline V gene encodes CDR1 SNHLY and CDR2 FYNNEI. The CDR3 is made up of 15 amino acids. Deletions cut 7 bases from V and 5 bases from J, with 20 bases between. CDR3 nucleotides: TGTGCCAGCAAAAGGGGGCTAGCGGGCGCGGAGACCCAGTACTTC. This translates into CASKRGLAGAETQYF. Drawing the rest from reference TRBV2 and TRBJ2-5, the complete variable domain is EPEVTQTPSHQVTQMGQEVILRCVPISNHLYFYWYRQILGQKVEFLVSFYNNEISEKSEIFDDQFSVERPDGSNFTLKIRSTKLEDSAMYFCASKRGLAGAETQYFGPGTRLLVL.

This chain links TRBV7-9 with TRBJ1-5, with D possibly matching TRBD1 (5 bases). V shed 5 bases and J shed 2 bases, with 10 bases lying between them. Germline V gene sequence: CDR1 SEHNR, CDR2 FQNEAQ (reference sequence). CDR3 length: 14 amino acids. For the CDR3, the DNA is TGTGCCAGCAGCCCCCCGGGGGGCAATCAGCCCCAGCATTTT. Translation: CASSPPGGNQPQHF.

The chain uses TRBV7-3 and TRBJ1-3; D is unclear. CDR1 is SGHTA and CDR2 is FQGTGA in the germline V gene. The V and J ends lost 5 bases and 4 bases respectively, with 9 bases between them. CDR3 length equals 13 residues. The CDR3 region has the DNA TGTGCCAGCAGCCGGGGAGCCGGAAACACCATATATTTT. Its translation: CASSRGAGNTIYF.

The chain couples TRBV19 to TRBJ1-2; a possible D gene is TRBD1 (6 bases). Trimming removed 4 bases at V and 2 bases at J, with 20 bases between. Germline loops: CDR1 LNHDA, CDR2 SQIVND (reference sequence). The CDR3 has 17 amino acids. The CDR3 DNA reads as TGTGCCAGTAGTACTTCAGGGGATGGCCTGGTAAACTATGGCTACACCTTC. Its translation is CASSTSGDGLVNYGYTF.

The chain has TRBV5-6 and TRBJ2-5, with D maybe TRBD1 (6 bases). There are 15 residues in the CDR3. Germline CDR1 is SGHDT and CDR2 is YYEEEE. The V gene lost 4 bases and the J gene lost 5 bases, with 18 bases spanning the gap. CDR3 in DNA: TGTGCCAGCAGCCCAGCCTACAGGGATCGGGAGACCCAGTACTTC. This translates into CASSPAYRDRETQYF.

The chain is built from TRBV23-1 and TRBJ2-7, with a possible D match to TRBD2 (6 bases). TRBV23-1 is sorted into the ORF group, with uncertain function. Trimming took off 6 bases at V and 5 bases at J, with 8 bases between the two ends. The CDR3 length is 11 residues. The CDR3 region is CASSSGDEQYF. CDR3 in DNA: TGCGCCAGCAGCTCGGGGGACGAGCAGTACTTC.

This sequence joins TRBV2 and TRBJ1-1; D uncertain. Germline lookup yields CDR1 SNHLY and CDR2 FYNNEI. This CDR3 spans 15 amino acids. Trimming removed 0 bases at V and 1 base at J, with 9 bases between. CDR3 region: CASSEAGRGNTEAFF. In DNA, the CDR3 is TGTGCCAGCAGTGAAGCCGGCAGAGGGAACACTGAAGCTTTCTTT.

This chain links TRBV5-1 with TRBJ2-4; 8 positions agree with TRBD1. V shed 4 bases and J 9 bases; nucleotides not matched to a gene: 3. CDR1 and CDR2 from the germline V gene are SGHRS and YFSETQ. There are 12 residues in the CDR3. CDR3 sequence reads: CASSQDRGIQYF. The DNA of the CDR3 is TGCGCCAGCAGCCAAGACAGGGGCATTCAGTACTTC. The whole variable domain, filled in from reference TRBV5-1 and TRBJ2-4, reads KAGVTQTPRYLIKTRGQQVTLSCSPISGHRSVSWYQQTPGQGLQFLFEYFSETQRNKGNFPGRFSGRQFSNSRSEMNVSTLELGDSALYLCASSQDRGIQYFGAGTRLSVL.